These T cell receptor beta chains were read from a single sample in a study of regulatory T cells in long-lasting Graves disease. A single record per CDR3 protein comes from TCRdb applying MiXCR to the multiplex PCR reads. Among roughly 420,000 distinct CDR3 sequences listed, about a sixth were seen once. The source was peripheral blood mononuclear cells (PBMCs), collected at new diagnosis, from a patient treated with antithyroid drugs. The receptors stem from a female donor with Graves disease. The CDR3 runs from the conserved cysteine through the conserved F or W. A D gene is named only where the DNA matches it firmly. Not all rows give a size; the values are once, few, many and, for expanded clones, a class.

length	V	J	size	D	DNA	CDR3
15	TRBV6-5	TRBJ1-1	many	-	TGTGCCAGCAGTTACTCCCCGGAACAGAACACTGAAGCTTTCTTT	CASSYSPEQNTEAFF
14	TRBV2	TRBJ2-6	many	-	TGTGCCAGCAGTACAGGGACTGGGGCCAACGTCCTGACTTTC	CASSTGTGANVLTF
16	TRBV9	TRBJ2-1	many	-	TGTGCCAGCAGCCCCAGAGTGGGGGATAGTGGGGATGAGCAGTTCTTC	CASSPRVGDSGDEQFF
12	TRBV27	TRBJ2-7	-	-	TGTGCCAGCTATGAACGTCCATACGAGCAGTACTTC	CASYERPYEQYF
15	TRBV4-1	TRBJ1-1	many	TRBD1	TGCGCCAGCACCTCAACAGGGGCCGGGAACACTGAAGCTTTCTTT	CASTSTGAGNTEAFF
15	TRBV30	TRBJ1-5	many	TRBD1	TGTGCCTGGAGTGAAGGGGGCCAGGGGAATCAGCCCCAGCATTTT	CAWSEGGQGNQPQHF
15	TRBV7-3	TRBJ2-2	many	TRBD2	TGTGCCAGCAGCCCCCGGACTAGCGAAGCCGGGGAGCTGTTTTTT	CASSPRTSEAGELFF
13	TRBV6-2/TRBV6-3	TRBJ2-7	many	-	TGTGCCAGCAGTTACTCAGGAGGATCCCCCTGTTACTTC	CASSYSGGSPCYF
14	TRBV2	TRBJ2-3	many	TRBD2	TGTGCCAGCAGTGGAGGGACTAGCGGGCCCGGGCAGTATTTT	CASSGGTSGPGQYF
14	TRBV4-3	TRBJ2-1	few	-	TGCGCCAGCAGCCAAGTCGCTGCAGGCAATGAGCAGTTCTTC	CASSQVAAGNEQFF
16	TRBV4-1	TRBJ1-3	few	-	TGCGCCAGCCGCATGGTGTGGAGGGATGCTGGAAACACCATATATTTT	CASRMVWRDAGNTIYF